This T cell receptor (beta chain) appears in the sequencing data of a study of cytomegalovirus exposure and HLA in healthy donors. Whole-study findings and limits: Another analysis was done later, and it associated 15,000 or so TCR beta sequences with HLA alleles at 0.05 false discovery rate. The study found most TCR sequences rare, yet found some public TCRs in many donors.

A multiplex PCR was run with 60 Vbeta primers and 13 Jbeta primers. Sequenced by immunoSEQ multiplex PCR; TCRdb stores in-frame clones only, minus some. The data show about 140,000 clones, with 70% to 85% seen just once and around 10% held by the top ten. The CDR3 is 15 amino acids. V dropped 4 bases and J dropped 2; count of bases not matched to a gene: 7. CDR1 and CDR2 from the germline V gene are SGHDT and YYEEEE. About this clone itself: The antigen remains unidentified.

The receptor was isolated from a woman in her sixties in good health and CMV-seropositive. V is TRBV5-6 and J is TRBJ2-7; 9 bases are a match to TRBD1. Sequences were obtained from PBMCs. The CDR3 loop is CASSTPGQGTYEQYF. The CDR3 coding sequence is TGTGCCAGCAGCACTCCGGGACAGGGAACCTACGAGCAGTACTTC.